This TCR beta chain was sequenced in a study of glioma-infiltrating T cells. Using RNA template, CDR3s of TCR alpha and beta were amplified with iRepertoire arm-PCR. TCRdb reprocessed the multiplex PCR reads via MiXCR and lists one record per CDR3 protein. Among about 140,000 distinct CDR3 sequences listed, 39% were seen once. Trimming took 2 bases from V and 6 from J, leaving 10 bases between them. This CDR3 comprises 14 residues. Germline V gives CDR1 MNHNY, CDR2 SVGAGI (reference sequence). Notes on the study in general: Only very few CDR3 sequences appeared in both tissue and blood.

As concerns this clonotype: Its specificity is not known.

This receptor was obtained from a human donor with low-grade glioma or glioblastoma, undergoing nonglioma brain surgery, or in good health (not recorded which). This chain uses TRBV6-6 with TRBJ2-2, with D unresolved. Specimen: glioma tissue, nonneoplastic brain tissue, or PBMCs (not recorded which). Here the CDR3 DNA reads TGTGCCAGCAGTTACAGTCGGGTTGCCGGGGAGCTGTTTTTT. Translated, it gives CASSYSRVAGELFF.